The rows below give T cell receptor beta chains drawn from one sample of a study of shared clonotypes between healthy human individuals. Profiling relied on immunoSEQ multiplex PCR, and the TCRdb table lists in-frame clones only, not all of them. The data show fewer than 1.4 million clones, 75% to 85% seen once. The sequenced sample consisted of memory CD4+ T cells from PBMCs. The receptors shown here come from a man between 18 and 29 years old in good health. Some clones in this sample may be carry-over from other donors' samples. The CDR3 runs from the conserved cysteine through the conserved F or W. The D gene is left open where the match is weak. A clone size is listed for some rows: how often the clone was seen (once, few, many), or a class if it is expanded.

- | TRBJ2-3 | TRBD2 | TRBV6-6 | CASSAAGGGTDTQYF | TGTGCCAGCAGTGCAGCGGGGGGTGGCACAGATACGCAGTATTTT
- | TRBJ2-3 | TRBD2 | TRBV19 | CASSSRVAGGTDTQYF | TGTGCCAGTAGTTCTCGTGTAGCGGGGGGCACAGATACGCAGTATTTT
- | TRBJ1-1 | - | TRBV2 | CASSQPQRGTEAFF | TGTGCCAGCAGTCAACCCCAACGGGGCACTGAAGCTTTCTTT
- | TRBJ2-4 | - | TRBV18 | CASSPGTSQWGNIQYF | TGTGCCAGCTCACCTGGGACCTCCCAGTGGGGAAACATTCAGTACTTC
few | TRBJ2-7 | TRBD2 | TRBV19 | CASSRKGLAGGTYSYEQYF | TGTGCCAGTAGTCGAAAGGGACTAGCGGGAGGAACCTACTCCTACGAGCAGTACTTC
- | TRBJ2-7 | TRBD2 | TRBV7-6 | CASSPQTSASSYEQYF | TGTGCCAGCAGCCCTCAGACTAGCGCCAGCTCCTACGAGCAGTACTTC
- | TRBJ1-2 | TRBD1 | TRBV6-6 | CASSYGQGAYYGYTF | TGTGCCAGCAGTTACGGACAGGGGGCTTACTATGGCTACACCTTC
- | TRBJ2-5 | - | TRBV7-8 | CASGGEGETQYF | TGTGCGTCAGGGGGGGAGGGGGAGACCCAGTACTTC
- | TRBJ2-3 | TRBD2 | TRBV15 | CATSRAPEREEQYF | TGTGCCACCAGCAGAGCCCCGGAGCGGGAGGAGCAGTATTTT
- | TRBJ2-3 | - | TRBV6-5 | CASSRLNTDTQYF | TGTGCCAGCAGTAGGCTTAACACAGATACGCAGTATTTT
- | TRBJ2-4 | TRBD1 | TRBV7-9 | CASSSWGTGKNIQYF | TGTGCCAGCAGCTCCTGGGGGACAGGGAAAAACATTCAGTACTTC
few | TRBJ1-1 | - | TRBV18 | CASSLGPGRNTEAFF | TGTGCCAGCTCACTTGGGCCGGGGAGGAACACTGAAGCTTTCTTT
few | TRBJ2-7 | - | TRBV4-1 | CASSPQRADLRYEQYF | TGCGCCAGCAGCCCCCAGAGGGCGGATTTACGCTACGAGCAGTACTTC
- | TRBJ2-2 | - | TRBV9 | CASSVELTYTGELFF | TGTGCCAGCAGCGTAGAGTTGACCTACACCGGGGAGCTGTTTTTT
- | TRBJ1-1 | - | TRBV6-1 | CATLKLEQVNTEAFF | TGTGCCACCCTAAAGCTTGAACAGGTGAACACTGAAGCTTTCTTT
- | TRBJ1-2 | - | TRBV7-9 | CASSLFAGIGLYGYTF | TGTGCCAGCAGCTTATTCGCAGGTATAGGGTTATATGGCTACACCTTC
- | TRBJ2-1 | - | TRBV12-5 | CASGLENEQFF | TGTGCTAGTGGTTTGGAGAATGAGCAGTTCTTC
- | TRBJ2-2 | TRBD2 | TRBV2 | CASTTSGTTGELFF | TGTGCCAGCACTACTAGCGGTACCACCGGGGAGCTGTTTTTT
once | TRBJ2-7 | - | TRBV29-1 | CSVPGTYYEQYF | TGCAGCGTTCCCGGGACCTACTACGAGCAGTACTTC
- | TRBJ1-2 | - | TRBV28 | CASSEIQGAGRGYTF | TGTGCCAGCAGCGAAATCCAGGGTGCGGGAAGGGGCTACACCTTC
few | TRBJ1-5 | - | TRBV28 | CASSLDYGQPQHF | TGTGCCAGCAGTTTAGATTACGGCCAGCCCCAGCATTTT
- | TRBJ2-7 | - | TRBV29-1 | CSVEGARGSYEQYF | TGCAGCGTTGAAGGGGCAAGGGGGTCCTACGAGCAGTACTTC
once | TRBJ2-1 | - | TRBV27 | CASSFGGLFINEQFF | TGTGCCAGCAGTTTTGGGGGGTTGTTCATCAATGAGCAGTTCTTC
- | TRBJ2-4 | - | TRBV9 | CASSVAGQAKNIQYF | TGTGCCAGCAGCGTAGCAGGGCAAGCCAAAAACATTCAGTACTTC
- | TRBJ2-2 | - | TRBV11-3 | CASSLGSGLRAGELFF | TGTGCCAGCAGCTTAGGTTCAGGATTGCGGGCCGGGGAGCTGTTTTTT
once | TRBJ2-7 | - | TRBV6-1 | CASSKGGVSYEQYF | TGTGCCAGCAGTAAAGGGGGGGTCTCCTACGAGCAGTACTTC
- | TRBJ1-5 | - | TRBV28 | CASKTHTGRYSNQPQHF | TGTGCCAGCAAAACCCACACCGGGCGGTATAGTAATCAGCCCCAGCATTTT
- | TRBJ2-1 | - | TRBV11-2 | CASSLTPPEGTYNEQFF | TGTGCCAGCAGCTTGACTCCCCCGGAAGGGACCTACAATGAGCAGTTCTTC
- | TRBJ2-1 | TRBD2 | TRBV28 | CASRYLAGGNEQFF | TGTGCCAGCAGGTACTTAGCGGGAGGCAATGAGCAGTTCTTC
- | TRBJ1-1 | - | TRBV30 | CAVGGNTEAFF | TGTGCAGTAGGGGGGAACACTGAAGCTTTCTTT
- | TRBJ2-7 | - | TRBV5-4 | CASSLDTGQGSYEQYF | TGTGCCAGCAGCTTGGATACGGGCCAGGGATCCTACGAGCAGTACTTC
- | TRBJ2-1 | TRBD2 | TRBV5-4 | CASSSQAGREFF | TGTGCCAGCAGCTCACAAGCGGGACGTGAGTTCTTC
many | TRBJ2-4 | TRBD1 | TRBV5-6 | CASSLMAGGSAIQYF | TGTGCCAGCAGCTTGATGGCAGGGGGCTCGGCCATTCAGTACTTC
once | TRBJ1-4 | - | TRBV7-9 | CASSPDDLNEKLFF | TGTGCCAGCAGCCCCGACGACCTGAATGAAAAACTGTTTTTT
- | TRBJ2-1 | TRBD2 | TRBV27 | CASSLSLAGGGNEQFF | TGTGCCAGCAGTTTAAGTCTAGCGGGAGGGGGCAATGAGCAGTTCTTC
- | TRBJ2-3 | - | TRBV4-1 | CASSLSPTAGDTQYF | TGCGCCAGCAGCCTTTCCCCAACTGCAGGGGATACGCAGTATTTT
- | TRBJ2-1 | TRBD1 | TRBV29-1 | CSVPGQGGGEQFF | TGCAGCGTTCCCGGACAGGGGGGAGGTGAGCAGTTCTTC
- | TRBJ1-1 | - | TRBV7-9 | CASSLEQVNTEAFF | TGTGCCAGCAGCTTAGAGCAGGTGAACACTGAAGCTTTCTTT
few | TRBJ1-1 | - | TRBV19 | CASSFSWNTEAFF | TGTGCCAGTAGTTTCTCCTGGAACACTGAAGCTTTCTTT
- | TRBJ2-6 | - | TRBV30 | CACERRSGANVLTF | TGTGCCTGTGAACGGCGATCTGGGGCCAACGTCCTGACTTTC
- | TRBJ1-2 | - | TRBV28 | CASKRTNYGYTF | TGTGCCAGCAAGCGAACTAACTATGGCTACACCTTC
- | TRBJ2-5 | TRBD1 | TRBV5-1 | CASSLGTGIGETQYF | TGCGCCAGCAGCTTGGGGACAGGGATCGGGGAGACCCAGTACTTC
- | TRBJ2-7 | - | TRBV5-1 | CASSLAPTGGEQYF | TGCGCCAGCAGCTTGGCCCCGACCGGAGGCGAGCAGTACTTC
- | TRBJ2-5 | - | TRBV27 | CASSLSTGQETQYF | TGTGCCAGCAGTTTATCGACGGGCCAAGAGACCCAGTACTTC
- | TRBJ1-1 | - | TRBV12-5 | CASGLVRGYLTEAFF | TGTGCTAGTGGTTTGGTACGGGGGTACCTTACTGAAGCTTTCTTT
- | TRBJ1-4 | TRBD1 | TRBV5-6 | CASSLAGEGGTNEKLFF | TGTGCCAGCAGCTTGGCTGGGGAAGGGGGCACTAATGAAAAACTGTTTTTT
- | TRBJ2-3 | - | TRBV21-1 | CASSKVSAGTLVDTQYF | TGTGCCAGCAGCAAAGTTTCGGCAGGTACCCTCGTGGATACGCAGTATTTT
- | TRBJ2-7 | - | TRBV6-5 | CASSYQRLYYEQYF | TGTGCCAGCAGTTACCAGCGATTATACTACGAGCAGTACTTC
- | TRBJ2-5 | - | TRBV5-1 | CASSPPGETQYF | TGCGCCAGCAGCCCCCCGGGCGAGACCCAGTACTTC
- | TRBJ1-1 | - | TRBV30 | CAWSAGFTVEAFF | TGTGCCTGGTCCGCGGGGTTTACAGTGGAAGCCTTCTTT
- | TRBJ2-7 | - | TRBV5-4 | CASSLGGKPYEQYF | TGTGCCAGCAGCTTGGGCGGGAAGCCCTACGAGCAGTACTTC
- | TRBJ2-7 | TRBD1 | TRBV6-5 | CASSRSRGRGDEQYF | TGTGCCAGCAGCCGAAGCAGGGGGCGCGGGGACGAGCAGTACTTC
- | TRBJ1-1 | - | TRBV9 | CASSVVVREVAFF | TGTGCCAGCAGCGTAGTTGTCAGGGAGGTCGCTTTCTTT
- | TRBJ2-6 | TRBD2 | TRBV7-3 | CASSLALAGATGANVLTF | TGTGCCAGCAGCTTAGCTTTAGCGGGAGCCACTGGGGCCAACGTCCTGACTTTC